The 17 T cell receptor beta chains reported below all come from one sample, sequenced in a study of blood T cell repertoires in COVID-19. The repertoire was sequenced with immunoSEQ multiplex PCR; TCRdb's copy has only in-frame clones and lacks some. Of 70,000 to 95,000 clones in the sample, 80% to 90% were seen once. Specimen: peripheral blood. The receptors derive from a woman aged 80 or over with acute or convalescent COVID-19.

This chain links TRBV12-5 with TRBJ2-1, with 14 bases fitting TRBD2. V lost 6 bases, J lost 8 bases, and 9 bases stayed unmatched. In germline, CDR1 is LGHNT, CDR2 FRNRAP. The CDR3 has 16 residues. The CDR3 coding sequence is TGTGCTAGTGGGGGACTAGCGGGGGACCGTGGGGATGAGCAGTTCTTC. Its translation: CASGGLAGDRGDEQFF.

In its sample, this clone was seen once. The gene calls are TRBV11-2 and TRBJ1-4; the D gene is possibly TRBD1 (5 bases). V was trimmed by 4 bases and J by 0 bases, leaving 12 bases between them. CDR1 and CDR2 from the germline V gene are SGHAT and FQNNGV. The CDR3 spans 16 residues. CDR3 region: CASSSIQGATNEKLFF. CDR3 coding DNA: TGTGCCAGCAGCTCCATCCAGGGTGCAACTAATGAAAAACTGTTTTTT. Filled out from reference TRBV11-2 and TRBJ1-4, the complete variable domain reads EAGVAQSPRYKIIEKRQSVAFWCNPISGHATLYWYQQILGQGPKLLIQFQNNGVVDDSQLPKDRFSAERLKGVDSTLKIQPAKLEDSAVYLCASSSIQGATNEKLFFGSGTQLSVL.

V gene TRBV3-1 (or the pseudogene TRBV3-2) combines with J gene TRBJ1-6, with TRBD1 as a possible D gene (5 bases). Germline CDR1 and CDR2: LGHDT and YNNKEL (reference sequence). The V gene lost 5 bases and the J gene lost 6 bases, with 14 bases spanning the gap. The length of the CDR3 is 15 residues. In DNA form, the CDR3 reads TGTGCCAGCAGCTTTTCGGCGGGGGGTAATTCACCCCTCCACTTT. Amino acid sequence: CASSFSAGGNSPLHF.

The gene calls are TRBV5-1 and TRBJ2-7; D is ambiguous. CDR1 is SGHRS, CDR2 YFSETQ, per germline. V lost 0 bases, J lost 1 base, and 17 bases lay in between. This CDR3 is built from 17 residues. CDR3 in amino acids: CASSLDIDGGASYEQYF. CDR3 DNA: TGCGCCAGCAGCTTGGATATCGACGGCGGAGCTTCCTACGAGCAGTACTTC. Full variable domain (rest looked up from reference TRBV5-1 and TRBJ2-7): KAGVTQTPRYLIKTRGQQVTLSCSPISGHRSVSWYQQTPGQGLQFLFEYFSETQRNKGNFPGRFSGRQFSNSRSEMNVSTLELGDSALYLCASSLDIDGGASYEQYFGPGTRLTVT.

The gene calls are TRBV29-1 and TRBJ1-2; D uncertain. Germline CDR1 is SQVTM and CDR2 is ANQGSEA. This CDR3 has 11 amino acids. With 3 bases removed from V and 2 bases from J, the gap between germline ends came to 4 bases. CDR3 loop: CSVDRNYGYTF. The DNA of the CDR3 is TGCAGCGTTGACAGGAACTATGGCTACACCTTC.

This clone was observed once. The chain joins TRBV15 to TRBJ1-6; 8 nucleotides line up with TRBD1. Germline-derived CDR1 and CDR2 are LNHNV and YYDKDF (reference sequence). J lost 10 bases, V lost 0 bases, and 5 bases had no gene match. The CDR3 totals 15 residues. CDR3 sequence: CATSRDQGAGSPLHF. DNA of the CDR3: TGTGCCACCAGCAGAGATCAGGGGGCCGGGTCACCCCTCCACTTT.

The V and J genes are TRBV6-5 and TRBJ2-7, with 13 nucleotides matching TRBD2. This CDR3 is 13 amino acids long. J gave up 10 bases and V 6 bases, and 6 bases lay outside the gene matches. CDR1 MNHEY and CDR2 SVGAGI come from the germline V gene. CDR3 sequence (DNA): TGTGCCAGCAGCTCCGGGACTAGCGGGATTCAGTACTTC. This translates into CASSSGTSGIQYF.

The V and J genes are TRBV30 and TRBJ2-5, with D maybe TRBD2 (6 bases). The CDR3 runs 14 residues. In germline, CDR1 is GTSNPN, CDR2 SVGIG (reference sequence). Trimming cost V 5 bases and J 2 bases, with 15 bases left between them. CDR3 DNA: TGTGCCTGGGGCGCTGGACGGGGGCAAGAGACCCAGTACTTC. This codes for CAWGAGRGQETQYF.

The J gene is TRBJ1-2, the V gene TRBV3-1 (or the pseudogene TRBV3-2), with 10 bases lining up with TRBD1. This CDR3 is 15 amino acids long. Per the germline V gene, CDR1 is LGHDT and CDR2 is YNNKEL (reference sequence). The V gene end was trimmed by 1 base and the J gene end by 5 bases; junction bases not matched to a gene: 4. The chain's CDR3 is CASSQAPGQGYGYTF. The CDR3 nucleotides read TGTGCCAGCAGCCAAGCCCCGGGACAGGGGTATGGCTACACCTTC.

V gene TRBV7-3 combines with J gene TRBJ2-1, with 15 nucleotides matching TRBD2. The CDR3 length is 14 residues. J lost 9 bases, V lost 6 bases, and 3 bases had no gene match. In germline, CDR1 is SGHTA, CDR2 FQGTGA. CDR3: CASSRTSGGAEQFF. CDR3 bases: TGTGCCAGCAGTAGGACTAGCGGGGGGGCTGAGCAGTTCTTC. Based on the CDR3 plus reference TRBV7-3 and TRBJ2-1, the full variable domain is GAGVSQTPSNKVTEKGKYVELRCDPISGHTALYWYRQSLGQGPEFLIYFQGTGAADDSGLPNDRFFAVRPEGSVSTLKIQRTERGDSAVYLCASSRTSGGAEQFFGPGTRLTVL.

The chain couples TRBV27 to TRBJ1-4; a possible D gene is TRBD1 (5 bases). CDR1 and CDR2 (germline): MNHEY, SMNVEV (reference sequence). There are 16 residues in the CDR3. V lost 3 bases to trimming and J lost 8 bases, with 19 bases between them. CDR3 nucleotides: TGTGCCAGCAGTTTCGCTGGGCCAGGGCCCGCGGAAAAACTGTTTTTT. Protein sequence: CASSFAGPGPAEKLFF.

This clone was detected once. The CDR3 DNA reads as TGTGCCAGTAGTATTCGCGGGACAGGGGAGAGCGAGCAGTACTTC. Translation gives CASSIRGTGESEQYF. This chain connects TRBV19 to TRBJ2-7; TRBD1 matches 10 bases. Germline CDR1 is LNHDA and CDR2 is SQIVND (reference sequence). V lost 3 bases and J lost 6; bases outside the gene matches: 8. The CDR3 is 15 residues long.

The rearrangement links TRBV7-9 to TRBJ2-2; 7 bases map to TRBD2. After removal of 6 bases from V and 3 bases from J, the junction contained 10 bases not matched to a gene. This CDR3 has 16 residues. Germline V gives CDR1 SEHNR, CDR2 FQNEAQ (reference sequence). As DNA, the CDR3 is TGTGCCAGCAGACTCACGGGGGGACTGGACACCGGGGAGCTGTTTTTT. Its protein is CASRLTGGLDTGELFF.

The rearrangement links TRBV30 to TRBJ1-3, with TRBD1 matching over 11 bases. The germline V gene encodes CDR1 GTSNPN and CDR2 SVGIG (reference sequence). The CDR3 contains 14 residues. Trimming removed 7 bases from V and 5 bases from J; junction bases left unmatched: 7. CDR3 amino acids: CALTRTGGRNTIYF. The CDR3 nucleotides are TGTGCCTTGACTAGGACAGGGGGCAGAAACACCATATATTTT.

This clone occurred once. The chain carries TRBV6-5 and TRBJ1-1; 12 nucleotides agree with TRBD1. Germline-derived CDR1 and CDR2 are MNHEY and SVGAGI. Trimming at V came to 5 bases and at J to 11 bases, leaving 9 bases not matched to a gene. This CDR3 has 14 amino acids. CDR3 nucleotide sequence: TGTGCCAGCAGTCCGTCAGGGACAGGGGGCGTCGCTTTCTTT. Amino acid sequence: CASSPSGTGGVAFF.

The gene calls are TRBV7-9 and TRBJ2-3, with D uncertain. CDR1 is SEHNR, CDR2 FQNEAQ, per germline (reference sequence). CDR3 length: 11 residues. Trimming shortened V by 5 bases and J by 6 bases, and 6 bases separated the two germline ends. CDR3 residues: CASSLSDTQYF. DNA for the CDR3: TGTGCCAGCAGCCTTAGTGATACGCAGTATTTT.

The genes are TRBV19 and TRBJ1-4; TRBD1 matches 7 bases. CDR3 size: 15 residues. The trim removed 5 bases at V and 5 bases at J, leaving 8 bases unmatched. CDR1 is LNHDA and CDR2 is SQIVND in the germline V gene (reference sequence). CDR3 DNA sequence: TGTGCCAGTAGTCCAGGGACAGTAGACAATGAAAAACTGTTTTTT. Its protein product is CASSPGTVDNEKLFF.